This T cell receptor beta chain was obtained from a study of T cell changes during pregnancy in multiple sclerosis. Germline CDR1 is MNHNS and CDR2 is SASEGT. Trimming took 4 bases from V and 4 from J; bases not matched to a gene: 3. The CDR3 runs to 13 residues. Produced via immunoSEQ multiplex PCR; TCRdb's table is partial and in-frame only. This repertoire shows over 35,000 clones, nearly 90% found once; its top ten account for over 0.45%. The chain has TRBV6-1 and TRBJ2-5; 7 nucleotides match TRBD1. This receptor was obtained from a female donor with multiple sclerosis, enrolled in a pregnancy study. Sequencing used CD4+ T cells from peripheral blood mononuclear cells, obtained in the second trimester of pregnancy. The CDR3 sequence: CASSVNRGETQYF. CDR3 sequence (DNA): TGTGCCAGCAGTGTTAACAGGGGAGAGACCCAGTACTTC.